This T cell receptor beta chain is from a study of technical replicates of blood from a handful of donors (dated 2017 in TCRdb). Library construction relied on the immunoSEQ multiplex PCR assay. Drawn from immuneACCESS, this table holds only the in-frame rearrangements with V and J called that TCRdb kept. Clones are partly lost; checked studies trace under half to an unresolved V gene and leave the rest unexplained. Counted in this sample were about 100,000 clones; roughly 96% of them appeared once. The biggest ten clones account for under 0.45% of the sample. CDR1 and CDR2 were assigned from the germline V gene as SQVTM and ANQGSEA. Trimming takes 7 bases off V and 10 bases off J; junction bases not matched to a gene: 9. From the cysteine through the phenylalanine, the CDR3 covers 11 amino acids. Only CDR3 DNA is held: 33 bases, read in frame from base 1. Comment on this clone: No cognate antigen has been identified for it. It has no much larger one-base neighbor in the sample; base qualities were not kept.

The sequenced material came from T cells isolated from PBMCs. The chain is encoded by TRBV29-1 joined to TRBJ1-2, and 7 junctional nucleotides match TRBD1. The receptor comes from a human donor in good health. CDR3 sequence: CSAPGTDDYTF. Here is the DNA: TGCAGCGCGCCCGGGACAGATGACTACACCTTC.